The clone carrying this T cell receptor (beta chain) was recorded only once. The trim removed 6 bases at V and 7 bases at J, leaving 18 bases unmatched. The CDR3 loop spans 15 amino acids. Germline V gives CDR1 SQVTM, CDR2 ANQGSEA. This entry belongs to a study of blood T cell repertoires in COVID-19. In the study overall: From the United States, Italy and Spain came samples of acute and convalescent COVID-19. From T cells, B-cell-depleted T cells, or PBMCs came the material, which was cDNA or gDNA.

In assigning cohorts, the study relied on participant-reported clinical history. TCRdb's copy holds only in-frame clones and misses some; the assay was immunoSEQ multiplex PCR. The sample lists under 350,000 clones; approximately 83% were seen once. The receptor was derived from a woman aged 40 to 49 with acute COVID-19. The source material was PBMCs or T cells enriched from blood (not recorded which). The V call is TRBV29-1, the J call TRBJ2-7, with 7 bases matching TRBD2. CDR3: CSVSPPGGTVGEQYF. CDR3 bases: TGCAGCGTGTCGCCACCCGGGGGGACGGTGGGGGAGCAGTACTTC.